The text below deals with one T cell receptor (beta chain). In the authors' methods: Estimation of nucleated cell counts was performed using reference gene primer amplification. Here immunoSEQ multiplex PCR was the method, and the copy in TCRdb shows in-frame clones only, minus some. That table furnishes V, J and clone size, whereas the DNA furnished D and trimming. Here the sample spans fewer than 200,000 clones, about 85% being singletons. The data derive from a study of blood T cell repertoires in COVID-19. Study in general: The origin of the acute and convalescent COVID-19 samples was the United States, Italy and Spain. PBMCs, B-cell-depleted T cells, or T cells were the source of the cDNA or gDNA that made up the material.

Germline loops: CDR1 DFQATT, CDR2 SNEGSKA (reference sequence). The V gene lost 3 bases and the J gene lost 4 bases, with 6 bases spanning the gap. The CDR3 sequence is 12 residues long. Sequencing was done on a sample of peripheral blood. This clonotype originated in a woman in her forties or fifties with COVID-19, enrolled during active disease. The rearrangement uses TRBV20-1 and TRBJ2-2, with unresolved D. The chain's CDR3 is CSASFSTGELFF. As DNA, the CDR3 is TGCAGTGCTAGTTTCAGCACCGGGGAGCTGTTTTTT.